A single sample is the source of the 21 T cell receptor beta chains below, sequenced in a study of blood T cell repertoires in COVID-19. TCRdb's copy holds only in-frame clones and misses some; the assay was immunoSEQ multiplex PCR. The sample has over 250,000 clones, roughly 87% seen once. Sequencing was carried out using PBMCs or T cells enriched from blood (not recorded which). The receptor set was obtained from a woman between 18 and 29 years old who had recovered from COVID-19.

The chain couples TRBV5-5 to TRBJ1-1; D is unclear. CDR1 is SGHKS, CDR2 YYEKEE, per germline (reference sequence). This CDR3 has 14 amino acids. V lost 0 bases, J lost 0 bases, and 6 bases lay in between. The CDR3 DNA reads TGTGCCAGCAGCTTGGACAGTATGAACACTGAAGCTTTCTTT. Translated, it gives CASSLDSMNTEAFF.

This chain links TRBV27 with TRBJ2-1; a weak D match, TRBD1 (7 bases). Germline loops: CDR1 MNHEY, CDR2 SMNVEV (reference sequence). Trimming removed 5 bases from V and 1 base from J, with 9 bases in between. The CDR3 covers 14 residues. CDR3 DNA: TGTGCCAGCAGTCCAGGGGGGTCCTACAATGAGCAGTTCTTC. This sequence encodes CASSPGGSYNEQFF.

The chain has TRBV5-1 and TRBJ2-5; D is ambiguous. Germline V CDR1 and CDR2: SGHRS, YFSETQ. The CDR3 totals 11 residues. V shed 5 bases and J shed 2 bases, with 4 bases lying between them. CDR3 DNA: TGCGCCAGCAGGGCACAAGAGACCCAGTACTTC. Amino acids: CASRAQETQYF.

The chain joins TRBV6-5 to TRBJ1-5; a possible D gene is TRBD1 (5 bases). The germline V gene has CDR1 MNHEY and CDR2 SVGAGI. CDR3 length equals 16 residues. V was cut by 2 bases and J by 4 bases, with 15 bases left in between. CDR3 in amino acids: CASSYDRRAANQPQHF. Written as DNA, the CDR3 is TGTGCCAGCAGTTACGATCGCAGGGCGGCAAATCAGCCCCAGCATTTT.

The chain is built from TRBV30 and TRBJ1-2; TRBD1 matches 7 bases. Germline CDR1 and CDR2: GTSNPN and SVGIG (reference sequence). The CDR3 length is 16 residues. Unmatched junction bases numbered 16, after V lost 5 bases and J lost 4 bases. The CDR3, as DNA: TGTGCCTGGGTCCGGGACAGTCAGACTGGACTCTATGGCTACACCTTC. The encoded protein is CAWVRDSQTGLYGYTF.

The CDR3 reads CASSYSGRGHEQYF. CDR3 DNA sequence: TGTGCCAGCAGTTACTCGGGCAGGGGCCACGAGCAGTACTTC. The J gene is TRBJ2-7, the V gene TRBV6-2 or TRBV6-3; weak D call: TRBD1 (6 bases). The germline CDR1 and CDR2 sequences are MNHEY and SVGEGT. The V end was cut by 0 bases, the J end by 5 bases, with 11 bases between. CDR3 size: 14 residues.

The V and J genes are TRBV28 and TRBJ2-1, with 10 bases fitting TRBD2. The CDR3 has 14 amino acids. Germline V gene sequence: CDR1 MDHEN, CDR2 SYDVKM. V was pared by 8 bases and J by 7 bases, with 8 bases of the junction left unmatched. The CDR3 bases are TGTGCCAGCGGTGGGACTAGCGCACGGAATGAGCAGTTCTTC. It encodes CASGGTSARNEQFF.

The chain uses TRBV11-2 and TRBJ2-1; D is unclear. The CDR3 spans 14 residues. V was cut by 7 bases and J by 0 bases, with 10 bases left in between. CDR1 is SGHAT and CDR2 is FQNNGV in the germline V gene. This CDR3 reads CASTIRPSYNEQFF. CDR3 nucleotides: TGTGCCAGCACTATCCGCCCCTCCTACAATGAGCAGTTCTTC.

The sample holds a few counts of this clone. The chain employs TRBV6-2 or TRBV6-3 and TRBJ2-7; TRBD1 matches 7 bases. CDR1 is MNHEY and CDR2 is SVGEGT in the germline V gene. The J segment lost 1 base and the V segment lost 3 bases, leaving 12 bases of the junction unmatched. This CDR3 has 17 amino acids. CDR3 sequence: CASSYDRWTGNSYEQYF. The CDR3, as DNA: TGTGCCAGCAGTTATGATCGTTGGACAGGCAATTCCTACGAGCAGTACTTC.

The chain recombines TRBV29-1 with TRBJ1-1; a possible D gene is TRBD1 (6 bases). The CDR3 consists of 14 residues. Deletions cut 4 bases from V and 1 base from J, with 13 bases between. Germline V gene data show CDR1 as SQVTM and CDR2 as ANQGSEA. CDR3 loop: CSVGSQGWNTEAFF. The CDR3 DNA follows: TGCAGCGTTGGCTCTCAGGGGTGGAACACTGAAGCTTTCTTT.

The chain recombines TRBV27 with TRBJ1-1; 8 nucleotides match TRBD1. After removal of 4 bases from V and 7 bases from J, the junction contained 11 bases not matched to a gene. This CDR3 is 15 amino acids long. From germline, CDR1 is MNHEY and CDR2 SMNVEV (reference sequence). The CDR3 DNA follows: TGTGCCAGCAGTTACGACTCAGGGGGCGCGAGTGAAGCTTTCTTT. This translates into CASSYDSGGASEAFF.

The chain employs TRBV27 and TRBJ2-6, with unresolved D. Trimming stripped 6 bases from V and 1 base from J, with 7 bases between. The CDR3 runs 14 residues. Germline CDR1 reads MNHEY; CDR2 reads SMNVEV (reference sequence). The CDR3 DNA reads TGTGCCAGCAGGGAGAATTCTGGGGCCAACGTCCTGACTTTC. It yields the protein CASRENSGANVLTF.

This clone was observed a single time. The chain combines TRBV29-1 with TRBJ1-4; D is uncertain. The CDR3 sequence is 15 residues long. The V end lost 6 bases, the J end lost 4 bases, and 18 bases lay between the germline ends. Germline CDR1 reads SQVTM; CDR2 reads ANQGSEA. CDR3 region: CSVAPSAGGNEKLFF. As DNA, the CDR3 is TGCAGCGTGGCTCCCTCGGCCGGCGGTAATGAAAAACTGTTTTTT.

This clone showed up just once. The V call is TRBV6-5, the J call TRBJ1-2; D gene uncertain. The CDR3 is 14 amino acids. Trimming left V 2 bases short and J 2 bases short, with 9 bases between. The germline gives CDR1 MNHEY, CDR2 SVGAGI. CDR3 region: CASSYHPTNYGYTF. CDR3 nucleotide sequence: TGTGCCAGCAGTTACCATCCAACAAACTATGGCTACACCTTC.

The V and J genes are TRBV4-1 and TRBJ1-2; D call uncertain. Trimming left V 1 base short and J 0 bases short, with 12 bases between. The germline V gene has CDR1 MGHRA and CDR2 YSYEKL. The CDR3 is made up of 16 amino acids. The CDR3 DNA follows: TGCGCCAGCAGCCAAGTTTATATGAGCTCTAACTATGGCTACACCTTC. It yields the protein CASSQVYMSSNYGYTF.

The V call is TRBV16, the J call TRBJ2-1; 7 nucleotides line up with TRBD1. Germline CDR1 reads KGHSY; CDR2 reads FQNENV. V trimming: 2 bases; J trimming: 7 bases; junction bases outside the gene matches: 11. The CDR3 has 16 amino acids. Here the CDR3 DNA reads TGTGCCAGCAGCCAAATAAGAGGGGGCGGCGGAAATGAGCAGTTCTTC. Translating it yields CASSQIRGGGGNEQFF.

CDR3 amino acids: CASAGGPLRDTGELFF. CDR3 in DNA: TGCGCCAGCGCGGGAGGGCCTCTAAGAGACACCGGGGAGCTGTTTTTT. V is TRBV5-1 and J is TRBJ2-2; 9 nucleotides agree with TRBD2. The V gene's germline CDR1 is SGHRS and CDR2 YFSETQ. This CDR3 is built from 16 residues. V trimming: 7 bases; J trimming: 3 bases; junction bases outside the gene matches: 10.

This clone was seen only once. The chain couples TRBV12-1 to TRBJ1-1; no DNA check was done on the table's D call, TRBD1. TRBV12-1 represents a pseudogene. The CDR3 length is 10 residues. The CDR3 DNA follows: TGTGCCAGCAGACAGGGGCATGCTTTCTTT. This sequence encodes CASRQGHAFF.

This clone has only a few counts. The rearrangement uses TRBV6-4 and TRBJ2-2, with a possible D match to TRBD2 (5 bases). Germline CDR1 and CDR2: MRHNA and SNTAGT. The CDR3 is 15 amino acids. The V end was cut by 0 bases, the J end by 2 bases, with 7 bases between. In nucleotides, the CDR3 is TGTGCCAGCAGTGACTCGAGACTAAACACCGGGGAGCTGTTTTTT. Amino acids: CASSDSRLNTGELFF.

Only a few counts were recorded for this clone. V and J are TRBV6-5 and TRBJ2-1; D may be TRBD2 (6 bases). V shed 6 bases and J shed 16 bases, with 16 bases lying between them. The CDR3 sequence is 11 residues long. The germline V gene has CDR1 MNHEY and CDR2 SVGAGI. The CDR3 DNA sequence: TGTGCCAGCAGCGCTGGGGGGTCCGTTTTCTTC. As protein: CASSAGGSVFF.

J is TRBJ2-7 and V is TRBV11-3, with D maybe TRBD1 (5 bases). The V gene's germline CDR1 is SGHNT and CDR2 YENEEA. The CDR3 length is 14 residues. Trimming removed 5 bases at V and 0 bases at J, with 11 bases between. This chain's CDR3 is CASSPDRNSYEQYF. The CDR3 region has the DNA TGTGCCAGCAGCCCAGACAGAAACTCCTACGAGCAGTACTTC.